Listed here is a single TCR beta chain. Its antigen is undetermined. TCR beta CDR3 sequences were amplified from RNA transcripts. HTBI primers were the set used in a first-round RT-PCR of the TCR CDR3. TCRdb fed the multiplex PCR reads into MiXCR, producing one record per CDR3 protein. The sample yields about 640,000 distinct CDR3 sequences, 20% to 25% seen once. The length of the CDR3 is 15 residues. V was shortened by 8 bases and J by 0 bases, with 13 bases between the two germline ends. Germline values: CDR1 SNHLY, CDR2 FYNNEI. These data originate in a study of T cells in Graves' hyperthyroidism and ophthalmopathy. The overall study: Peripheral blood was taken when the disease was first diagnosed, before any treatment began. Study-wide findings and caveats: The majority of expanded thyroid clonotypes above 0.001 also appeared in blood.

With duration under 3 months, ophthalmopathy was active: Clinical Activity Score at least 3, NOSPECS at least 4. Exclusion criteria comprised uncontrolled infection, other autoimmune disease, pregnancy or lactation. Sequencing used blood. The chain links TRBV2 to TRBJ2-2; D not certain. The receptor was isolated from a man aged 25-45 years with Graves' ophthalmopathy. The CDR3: CASGPDPANTGELFF. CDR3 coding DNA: TGTGCCAGCGGCCCGGATCCGGCGAACACCGGGGAGCTGTTTTTT.